This T cell receptor beta chain was sequenced in a study of identical twins. J gave up 10 bases and V 2 bases, and 19 bases lay outside the gene matches. CDR3 length: 17 amino acids. Germline values: CDR1 SGHTA, CDR2 FQGNSA. Each donor (without exception) was a healthy Caucasian. In TCRdb, the 5' RACE reads were re-called with MiXCR into one record per CDR3 protein. The sample lists hundreds of thousands of distinct CDR3 sequences, more than 12% seen once, with 8.5% to 10% in the top ten. The rearrangement uses TRBV7-2 and TRBJ2-5; TRBD2 matches at 7 bases. Sequencing was done on a sample of memory (CD45RO+) T cells sorted from blood. This receptor was obtained from a woman aged 18-29 years in good health. The CDR3 here is CASSLKVLAAGADGQYF. The CDR3 DNA follows: TGTGCCAGCAGCTTAAAGGTTCTAGCGGCTGGGGCAGACGGCCAGTACTTC. Full variable domain (remainder filled in from reference TRBV7-2 and TRBJ2-5): GAGVSQSPSNKVTEKGKDVELRCDPISGHTALYWYRQSLGQGLEFLIYFQGNSAPDKSGLPSDRFSAERTGGSVSTLTIQRTQQEDSAVYLCASSLKVLAAGADGQYFGPGTRLLVL.